The 12 T cell receptor beta chains in this list originate from one sample, sequenced in a study of kidney transplant recipient with SARS-CoV-2 infection. TCRdb reprocessed the reads with MiXCR, giving one entry per CDR3 protein. The top ten hold more than 6.5% of the sample, which has roughly 250,000 distinct CDR3 sequences, more than 25% seen once. Source: a blood sample, taken at baseline and on roughly day 110 from a kidney transplant recipient. The source of these receptors is a male patient aged 30 to 39 who had COVID-19 and was a kidney transplant recipient. The graft donor may have contributed some T cells.

There are many counts of this clonotype. The chain joins TRBV27 to TRBJ2-3; 11 bases line up with TRBD2. Germline CDR1 MNHEY, CDR2 SMNVEV (reference sequence). The CDR3 totals 14 residues. V lost 6 bases, J lost 5 bases, and 4 bases stayed unmatched. CDR3 loop: CASSLGLAGDTQYF. CDR3 sequence (DNA): TGTGCCAGCAGCTTAGGACTAGCGGGAGATACGCAGTATTTT.

This clonotype was seen many times. CDR3 DNA: TGTGCCAGCAGCCCGACAGGGAACACTGAAGCTTTCTTT. This sequence encodes CASSPTGNTEAFF. This rearrangement joins TRBV7-9 to TRBJ1-1; tentatively, D is TRBD1 (6 bases). The ends were cut back, 5 bases at V and 1 base at J, with 8 bases in the middle. The germline gives CDR1 SEHNR, CDR2 FQNEAQ (reference sequence). The CDR3 contains 13 residues. The variable domain in full, with the rest retrieved from reference TRBV7-9 and TRBJ1-1, is DTGVSQNPRHKITKRGQNVTFRCDPISEHNRLYWYRQTLGQGPEFLTYFQNEAQLEKSRLLSDRFSAERPKGSFSTLEIQRTEQGDSAMYLCASSPTGNTEAFFGQGTRLTVV.

V usage is TRBV6-5 and J usage is TRBJ1-2; possibly TRBD1 for D (5 bases). V lost 8 bases, J lost 5 bases, and 18 bases lay in between. The CDR3 is 14 residues long. Germline-derived CDR1 and CDR2 are MNHEY and SVGAGI. The CDR3 reads CASGIRDREYGYTF. The CDR3 DNA reads as TGTGCCAGCGGGATAAGGGACCGCGAGTATGGCTACACCTTC.

As for this clonotype: Sequence at one end of the junction differs from germline and may be a read error. The genes are TRBV7-2 and TRBJ1-1; 7 nucleotides line up with TRBD1. Germline loops: CDR1 SGHTA, CDR2 FQGNSA. The CDR3 is made up of 16 amino acids. The CDR3 bases are TGTGCCAGCAGCCTATCGACAGGGTGGGGGGGCACTGGAGCTTTCTTT. This gives the protein CASSLSTGWGGTGAFF.

Worth noting for this clonotype: Possible read error: a much larger clone is one base away. The chain is built from TRBV6-5 and TRBJ1-2; tentatively, D is TRBD1 (5 bases). This CDR3 has 13 amino acids. Germline loops: CDR1 MNHEY, CDR2 SVGAGI. CDR3 protein: CASSDSDIYVYTF. The CDR3 region has the DNA TGTGCCAGCAGCGACAGCGATATCTATGTCTACACCTTC.

Many counts were recorded for this clonotype. The chain links TRBV19 to TRBJ2-7; D is perhaps TRBD1 or TRBD2 (5 bases each). Trimming cost V 5 bases and J 1 base, with 12 bases left between them. The length of the CDR3 is 14 residues. Germline CDR1 reads LNHDA; CDR2 reads SQIVND (reference sequence). In DNA form, the CDR3 reads TGTGCCAGTAGTGCCTTGGGGGAATCCTACGAGCAGTACTTC. This translates into CASSALGESYEQYF.

This chain uses TRBV24-1 with TRBJ2-4, with a possible D match to TRBD2 (6 bases). Germline values: CDR1 KGHDR, CDR2 SFDVKD. The CDR3 has 19 residues. Trimming stripped 3 bases from V and 0 bases from J, with 20 bases between. Here the CDR3 reads CATSDTGGPVSVAKNIQYF. DNA of the CDR3: TGTGCCACCAGTGATACCGGGGGTCCAGTATCAGTAGCCAAAAACATTCAGTACTTC.

The chain links TRBV5-4 to TRBJ1-2; D gene uncertain. CDR3 size: 16 residues. Germline V CDR1 and CDR2: SGHNT, YYREEE (reference sequence). V lost 6 bases and J 4 bases, leaving 22 bases between the germline ends. CDR3 region: CASMERVPGKTYGYTF. DNA for the CDR3: TGTGCCAGCATGGAACGCGTACCAGGAAAGACCTATGGCTACACCTTC.

The table lists this clonotype with many counts. The J gene is TRBJ1-3, the V gene TRBV10-2, with 7 bases fitting TRBD1. Germline CDR1 WSHSY, CDR2 SAAADI. The CDR3 has 19 residues. The ends lost 2 bases at V and 0 bases at J; junction bases unmatched: 13. The CDR3 here is CASSENRGLGTRSGNTIYF. The CDR3 DNA sequence: TGCGCCAGCAGTGAGAATAGGGGGCTGGGCACCCGCTCTGGAAACACCATATATTTT.

As concerns this clonotype: Being one base from a much bigger clone, this may be a read error. The chain has TRBV5-4 and TRBJ1-2; D is unclear. CDR1 is SGHNT and CDR2 is YYREEE in the germline V gene (reference sequence). The V end lost 7 bases, the J end lost 4 bases, and 23 bases lay between the germline ends. The CDR3 is 16 amino acids. CDR3 sequence: CASAVDVPGRTYGYTF. In DNA form, the CDR3 reads TGTGCCAGCGCAGTTGACGTACCAGGAAGGACCTATGGCTACACCTTC. Drawing the rest from reference TRBV5-4 and TRBJ1-2, the complete variable domain is ETGVTQSPTHLIKTRGQQVTLRCSSQSGHNTVSWYQQALGQGPQFIFQYYREEENGRGNFPPRFSGLQFPNYSSELNVNALELDDSALYLCASAVDVPGRTYGYTFGSGTRLTVV.

At least ten counts were recorded for this clonotype. This sequence joins TRBV19 and TRBJ2-7; the match to TRBD2 covers 11 bases. Germline CDR1 LNHDA, CDR2 SQIVND (reference sequence). The CDR3 has 16 residues. V trimming: 5 bases; J trimming: 5 bases; junction bases outside the gene matches: 11. The DNA of the CDR3 is TGTGCCAGTAGTGGGTCACTAGCGGGAGATTGGAACGAGCAGTACTTC. This encodes CASSGSLAGDWNEQYF.

Points on this clonotype: A much larger clone sits a single nucleotide away, making a read error possible. The rearrangement uses TRBV6-5 and TRBJ1-2, with 8 bases lining up with TRBD1. Germline CDR1 and CDR2: MNHEY and SVGAGI. The CDR3 runs to 12 residues. For the CDR3, the DNA is TGTGCCTGCAGTGGGACAGGCCATGGCTACACCTTC. It encodes CACSGTGHGYTF.